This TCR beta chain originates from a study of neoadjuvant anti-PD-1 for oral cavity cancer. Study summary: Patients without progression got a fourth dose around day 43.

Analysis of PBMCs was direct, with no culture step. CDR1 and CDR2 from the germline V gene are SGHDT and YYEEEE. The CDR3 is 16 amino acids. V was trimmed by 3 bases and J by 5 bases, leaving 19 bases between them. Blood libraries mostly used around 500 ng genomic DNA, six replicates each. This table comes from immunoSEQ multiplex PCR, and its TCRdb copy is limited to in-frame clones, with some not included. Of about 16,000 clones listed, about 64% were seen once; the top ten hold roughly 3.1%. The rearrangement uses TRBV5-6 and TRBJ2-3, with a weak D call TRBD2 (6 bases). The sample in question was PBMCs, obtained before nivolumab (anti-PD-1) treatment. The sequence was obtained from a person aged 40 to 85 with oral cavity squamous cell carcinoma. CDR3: CASSWNGPPGGDTQYF. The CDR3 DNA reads TGTGCCAGCAGCTGGAACGGACCCCCCGGGGGAGATACGCAGTATTTT.